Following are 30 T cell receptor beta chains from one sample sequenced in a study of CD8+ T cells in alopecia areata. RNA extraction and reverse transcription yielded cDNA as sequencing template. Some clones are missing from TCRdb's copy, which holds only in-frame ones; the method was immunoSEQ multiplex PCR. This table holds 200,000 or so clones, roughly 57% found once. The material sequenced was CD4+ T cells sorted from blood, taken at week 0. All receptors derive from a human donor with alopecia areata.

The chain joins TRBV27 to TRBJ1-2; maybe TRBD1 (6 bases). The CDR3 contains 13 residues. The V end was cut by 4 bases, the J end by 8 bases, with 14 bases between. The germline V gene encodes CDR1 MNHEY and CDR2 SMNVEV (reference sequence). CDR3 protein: CASSSPDSRGYTF. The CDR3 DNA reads TGTGCCAGCAGTTCCCCGGACAGCCGGGGCTACACCTTC.

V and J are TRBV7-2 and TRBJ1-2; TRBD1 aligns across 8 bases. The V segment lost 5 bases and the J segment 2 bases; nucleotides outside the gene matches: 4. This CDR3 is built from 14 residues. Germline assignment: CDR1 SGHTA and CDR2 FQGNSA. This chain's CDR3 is CASSDHRGNYGYTF. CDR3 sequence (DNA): TGTGCCAGCAGCGACCACAGGGGGAACTATGGCTACACCTTC.

As DNA, the CDR3 is TGTGCCAGCCGCATGCCCGACCTGAACACTGAAGCTTTCTTT. This gives the protein CASRMPDLNTEAFF. The V gene is TRBV21-1, the J gene TRBJ1-1. TRBV21-1 counts as a pseudogene. CDR3 size: 14 residues.

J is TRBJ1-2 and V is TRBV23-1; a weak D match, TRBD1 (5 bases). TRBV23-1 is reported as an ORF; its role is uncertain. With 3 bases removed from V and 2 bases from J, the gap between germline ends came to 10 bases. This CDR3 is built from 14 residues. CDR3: CASSQPTVNYGYTF. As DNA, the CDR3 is TGCGCCAGCAGTCAGCCGACAGTAAACTATGGCTACACCTTC.

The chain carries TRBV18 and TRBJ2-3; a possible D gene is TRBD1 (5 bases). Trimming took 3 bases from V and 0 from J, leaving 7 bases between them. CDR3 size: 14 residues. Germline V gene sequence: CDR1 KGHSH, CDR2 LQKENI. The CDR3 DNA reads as TGTGCCAGCTCACCGGGGCATAGCACAGATACGCAGTATTTT. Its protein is CASSPGHSTDTQYF.

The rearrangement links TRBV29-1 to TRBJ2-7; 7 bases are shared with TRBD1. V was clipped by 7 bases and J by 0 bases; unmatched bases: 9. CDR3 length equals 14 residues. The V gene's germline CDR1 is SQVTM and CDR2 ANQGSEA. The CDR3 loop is CSASDRWGSYEQYF. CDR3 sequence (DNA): TGCAGCGCTTCGGACAGGTGGGGCTCCTACGAGCAGTACTTC.

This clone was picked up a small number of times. CDR3: CASSLATGLQHF. Written as DNA, the CDR3 is TGTGCCAGCAGCTTAGCAACAGGGCTCCAGCATTTT. The chain links TRBV7-8 to TRBJ1-5, with D tentatively TRBD1 (6 bases). The CDR3 extends over 12 amino acids. V was pared by 0 bases and J by 12 bases, with 9 bases between. Germline CDR1 reads SGHVS; CDR2 reads FQNEAQ.

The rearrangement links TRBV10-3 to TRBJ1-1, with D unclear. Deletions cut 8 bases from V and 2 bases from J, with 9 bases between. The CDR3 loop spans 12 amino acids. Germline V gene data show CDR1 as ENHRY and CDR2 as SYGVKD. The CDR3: CAIGLANTEAFF. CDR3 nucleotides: TGTGCCATCGGGCTGGCAAACACTGAAGCTTTCTTT.

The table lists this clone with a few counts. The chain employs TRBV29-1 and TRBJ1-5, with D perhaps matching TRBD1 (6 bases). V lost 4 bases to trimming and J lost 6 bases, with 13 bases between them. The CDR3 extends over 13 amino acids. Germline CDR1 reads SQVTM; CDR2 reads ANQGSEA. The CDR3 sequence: CSVGEGESQPQHF. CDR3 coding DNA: TGCAGCGTTGGCGAGGGGGAAAGTCAGCCCCAGCATTTT.

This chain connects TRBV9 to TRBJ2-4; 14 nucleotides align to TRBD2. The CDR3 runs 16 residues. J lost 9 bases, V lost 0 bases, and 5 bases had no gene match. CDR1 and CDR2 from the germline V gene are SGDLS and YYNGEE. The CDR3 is CASSVEGTSGGTIQYF. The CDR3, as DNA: TGTGCCAGCAGCGTAGAGGGGACTAGCGGGGGTACCATTCAGTACTTC.

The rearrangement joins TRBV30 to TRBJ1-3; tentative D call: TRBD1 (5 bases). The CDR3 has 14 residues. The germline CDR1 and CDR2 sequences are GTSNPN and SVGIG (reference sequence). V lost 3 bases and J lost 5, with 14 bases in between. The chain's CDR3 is CAWSRDSARNTIYF. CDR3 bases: TGTGCCTGGAGCCGCGACAGCGCGAGAAACACCATATATTTT.

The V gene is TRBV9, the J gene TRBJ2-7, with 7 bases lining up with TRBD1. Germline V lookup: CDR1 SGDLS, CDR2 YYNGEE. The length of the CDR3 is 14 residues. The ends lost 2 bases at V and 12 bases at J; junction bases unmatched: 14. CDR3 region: CASSVSGTAEGLYF. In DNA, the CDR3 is TGTGCCAGCAGCGTCTCTGGGACAGCCGAAGGTTTGTACTTC.

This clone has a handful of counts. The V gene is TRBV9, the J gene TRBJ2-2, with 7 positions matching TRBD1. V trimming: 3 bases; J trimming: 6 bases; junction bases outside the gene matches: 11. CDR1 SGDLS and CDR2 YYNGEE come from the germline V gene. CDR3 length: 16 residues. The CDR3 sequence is CASSANLGGRAGELFF. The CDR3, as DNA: TGTGCCAGCAGCGCAAACCTAGGGGGCCGAGCCGGGGAGCTGTTTTTT.

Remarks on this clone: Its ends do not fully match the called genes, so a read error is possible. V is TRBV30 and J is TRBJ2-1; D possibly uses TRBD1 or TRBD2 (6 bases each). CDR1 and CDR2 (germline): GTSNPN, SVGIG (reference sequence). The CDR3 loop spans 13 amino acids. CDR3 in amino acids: CAWSVGGYGRQIF. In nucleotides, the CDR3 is TGTGCCTGGAGTGTAGGGGGGTATGGACGTCAGATCTTC.

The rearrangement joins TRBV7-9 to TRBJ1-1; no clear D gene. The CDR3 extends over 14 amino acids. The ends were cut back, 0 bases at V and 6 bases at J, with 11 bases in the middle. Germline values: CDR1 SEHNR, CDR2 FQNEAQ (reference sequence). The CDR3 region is CASSLAWQRAEAFF. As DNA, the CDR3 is TGTGCCAGCAGCTTAGCGTGGCAGAGGGCTGAAGCTTTCTTT.

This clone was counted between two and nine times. The CDR3 here is CSVEVLAGEKYEQYF. In nucleotides, the CDR3 is TGCAGCGTTGAAGTACTAGCGGGAGAAAAATACGAGCAGTACTTC. This chain uses TRBV29-1 with TRBJ2-7, with 11 nucleotides matching TRBD2. This CDR3 is 15 amino acids long. V lost 1 base to trimming and J lost 4 bases; unmatched junction nucleotides: 6. CDR1 is SQVTM, CDR2 ANQGSEA, per germline.

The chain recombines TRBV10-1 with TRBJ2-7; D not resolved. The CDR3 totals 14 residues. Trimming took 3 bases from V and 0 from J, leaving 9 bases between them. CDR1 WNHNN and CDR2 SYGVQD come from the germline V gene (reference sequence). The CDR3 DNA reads TGCGCCAGCAGTGATGGGTTCTCCTCCTACGAGCAGTACTTC. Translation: CASSDGFSSYEQYF.

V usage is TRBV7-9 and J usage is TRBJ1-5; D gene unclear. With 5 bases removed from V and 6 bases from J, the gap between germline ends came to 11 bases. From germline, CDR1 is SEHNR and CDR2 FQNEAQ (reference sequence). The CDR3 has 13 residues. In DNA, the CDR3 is TGTGCCAGCAGCCCTCAAGGAGGTCAGCCCCAGCATTTT. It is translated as CASSPQGGQPQHF.

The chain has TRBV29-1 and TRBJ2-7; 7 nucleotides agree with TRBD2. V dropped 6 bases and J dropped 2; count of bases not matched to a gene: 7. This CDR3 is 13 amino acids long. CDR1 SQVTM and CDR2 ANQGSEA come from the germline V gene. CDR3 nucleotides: TGCAGCGTCCGGGGCGGGGGTCCCTACGAGCAGTACTTC. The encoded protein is CSVRGGGPYEQYF.

CDR3 in amino acids: CASSSAGRETQYF. Here the CDR3 DNA reads TGTGCCAGCAGCTCTGCTGGTAGGGAGACCCAGTACTTC. This chain joins TRBV9 and TRBJ2-5; D is undetermined. Deletions cut 4 bases from V and 5 bases from J, with 12 bases between. Germline loops: CDR1 SGDLS, CDR2 YYNGEE. This CDR3 region has 13 residues.

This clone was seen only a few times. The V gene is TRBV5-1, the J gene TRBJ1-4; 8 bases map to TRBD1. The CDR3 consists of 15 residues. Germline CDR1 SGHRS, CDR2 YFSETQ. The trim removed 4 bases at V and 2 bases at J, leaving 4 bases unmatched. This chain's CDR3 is CASSVQGATNEKLFF. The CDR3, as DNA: TGCGCCAGCAGCGTCCAGGGGGCGACTAATGAAAAACTGTTTTTT.

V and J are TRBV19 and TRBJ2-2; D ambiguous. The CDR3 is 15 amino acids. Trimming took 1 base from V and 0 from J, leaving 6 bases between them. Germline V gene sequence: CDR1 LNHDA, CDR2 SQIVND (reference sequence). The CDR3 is CASSIVSANTGELFF. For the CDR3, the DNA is TGTGCCAGTAGTATAGTCTCTGCGAACACCGGGGAGCTGTTTTTT.

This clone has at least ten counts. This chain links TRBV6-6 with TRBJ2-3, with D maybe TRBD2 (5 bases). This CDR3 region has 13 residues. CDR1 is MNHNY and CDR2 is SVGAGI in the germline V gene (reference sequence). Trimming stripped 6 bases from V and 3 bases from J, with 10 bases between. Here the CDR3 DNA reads TGTGCCAGCAGAGTAGCGAATACAGATACGCAGTATTTT. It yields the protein CASRVANTDTQYF.

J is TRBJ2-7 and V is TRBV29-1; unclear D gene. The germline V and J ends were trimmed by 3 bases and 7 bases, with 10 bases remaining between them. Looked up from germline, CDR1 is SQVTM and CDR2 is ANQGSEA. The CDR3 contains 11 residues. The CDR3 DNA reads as TGCAGCGTTGATGATCAGAGGGAGCAGTACTTC. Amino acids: CSVDDQREQYF.

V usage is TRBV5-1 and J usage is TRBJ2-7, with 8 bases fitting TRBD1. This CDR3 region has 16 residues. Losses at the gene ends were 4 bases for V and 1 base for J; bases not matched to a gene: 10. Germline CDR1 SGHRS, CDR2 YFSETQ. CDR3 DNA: TGCGCCAGCAGCGCCCGACAGGGGAGTATATCCTACGAGCAGTACTTC. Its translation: CASSARQGSISYEQYF.

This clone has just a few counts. The CDR3: CASSVGDTLPGSYEQYF. The CDR3 coding sequence is TGTGCCAGCAGCGTAGGGGACACGCTACCCGGGAGCTACGAGCAGTACTTC. The rearrangement uses TRBV9 and TRBJ2-7; perhaps D is TRBD1 or TRBD2 (6 bases each). Germline assignment: CDR1 SGDLS and CDR2 YYNGEE. V lost 0 bases, J lost 3 bases, and 19 bases lay in between. This CDR3 is 17 amino acids long.

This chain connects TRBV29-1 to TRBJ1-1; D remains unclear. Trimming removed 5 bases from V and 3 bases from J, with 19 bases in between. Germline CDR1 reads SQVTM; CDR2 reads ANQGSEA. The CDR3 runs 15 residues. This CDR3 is CSVKRRVDRDTEAFF. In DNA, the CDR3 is TGCAGCGTTAAAAGGAGGGTAGATAGGGACACTGAAGCTTTCTTT.

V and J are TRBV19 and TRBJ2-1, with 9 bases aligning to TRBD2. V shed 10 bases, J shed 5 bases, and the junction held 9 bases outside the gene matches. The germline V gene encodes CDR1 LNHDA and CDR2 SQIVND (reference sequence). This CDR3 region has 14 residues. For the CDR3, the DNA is TGTGCCACGAACTCGGCGGGGGGGAACAATGAGCAGTTCTTC. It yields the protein CATNSAGGNNEQFF. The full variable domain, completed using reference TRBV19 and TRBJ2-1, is DGGITQSPKYLFRKEGQNVTLSCEQNLNHDAMYWYRQDPGQGLRLIYYSQIVNDFQKGDIAEGYSVSREKKESFPLTVTSAQKNPTAFYLCATNSAGGNNEQFFGPGTRLTVL.

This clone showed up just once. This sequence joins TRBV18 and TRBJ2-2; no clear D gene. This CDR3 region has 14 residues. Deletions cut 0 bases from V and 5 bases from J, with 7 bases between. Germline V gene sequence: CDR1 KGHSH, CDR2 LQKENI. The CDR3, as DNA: TGTGCCAGCTCACCACCGGGGAAGACCGGGGAGCTGTTTTTT. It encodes CASSPPGKTGELFF. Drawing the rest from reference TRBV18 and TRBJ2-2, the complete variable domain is NAGVMQNPRHLVRRRGQEARLRCSPMKGHSHVYWYRQLPEEGLKFMVYLQKENIIDESGMPKERFSAEFPKEGPSILRIQQVVRGDSAAYFCASSPPGKTGELFFGEGSRLTVL.

The CDR3, as DNA: TGTGCCAGCAGTTCAAGGGACAGGGGAAGCTATGGCTACACCTTC. It specifies CASSSRDRGSYGYTF. V is TRBV6-5 and J is TRBJ1-2, with 10 bases aligning to TRBD1. The germline V gene encodes CDR1 MNHEY and CDR2 SVGAGI. CDR3 length: 15 amino acids. V lost 4 bases to trimming and J lost 4 bases; unmatched junction nucleotides: 6.